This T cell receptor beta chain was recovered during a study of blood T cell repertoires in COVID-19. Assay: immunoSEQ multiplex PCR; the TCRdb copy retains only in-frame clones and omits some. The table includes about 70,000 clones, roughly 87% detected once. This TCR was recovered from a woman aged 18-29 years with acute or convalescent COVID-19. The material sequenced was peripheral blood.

DNA for the CDR3: TGCGCCAGCAGTGGGACAGGGGTAAATACGCAGTATTTT. Translating it yields CASSGTGVNTQYF. V gene TRBV10-1 combines with J gene TRBJ2-3; 9 positions agree with TRBD1. V trimming: 4 bases; J trimming: 7 bases; junction bases outside the gene matches: 3. Germline V gene data show CDR1 as WNHNN and CDR2 as SYGVQD (reference sequence). The CDR3 has 13 residues.